The source of this T cell receptor beta chain is a study of blood T cell repertoires in COVID-19. Turning to the study itself: The cDNA or gDNA used as material had been derived from T cells, B-cell-depleted T cells, or PBMCs.

CDR3 length: 17 residues. Trimming cost V 5 bases and J 4 bases, with 18 bases left between them. The V gene's germline CDR1 is MNHEY and CDR2 SMNVEV (reference sequence). In the authors' workflow: Estimation of nucleated cell counts was performed using reference gene primer amplification. Using immunoSEQ multiplex PCR, the repertoire was profiled, and TCRdb retains in-frame clones only, with some absent. V, J and clone size reflect that table, while D and trimming were determined from the DNA. The sample yields roughly 380,000 clones, roughly 85% seen once. Sequenced sample: peripheral blood. The source of this sequence is a woman aged 18-29 years with acute or convalescent COVID-19. The chain carries TRBV27 and TRBJ1-6; D may be TRBD1 (5 bases). The CDR3 sequence is CASSPPGGSLYNSPLHF. The CDR3 nucleotides read TGTGCCAGCAGTCCCCCGGGGGGGAGTTTATATAATTCACCCCTCCACTTT.